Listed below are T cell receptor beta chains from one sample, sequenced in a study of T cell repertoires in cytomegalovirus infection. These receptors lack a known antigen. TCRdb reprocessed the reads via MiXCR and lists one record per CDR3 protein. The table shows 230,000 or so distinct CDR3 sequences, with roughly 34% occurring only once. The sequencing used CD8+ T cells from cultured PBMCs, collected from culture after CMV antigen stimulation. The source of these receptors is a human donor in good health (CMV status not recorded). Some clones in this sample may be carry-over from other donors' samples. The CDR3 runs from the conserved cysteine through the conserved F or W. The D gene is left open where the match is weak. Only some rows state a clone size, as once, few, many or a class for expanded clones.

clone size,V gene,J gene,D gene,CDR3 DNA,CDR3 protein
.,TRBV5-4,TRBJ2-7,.,TGTGCCAGCAGGTTCTGGGGAGCAGGGGCCTACGAGCAGTACTTC,CASRFWGAGAYEQYF
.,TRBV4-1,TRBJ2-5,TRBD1,TGCGCCAGCAGCCAAGGGACAGGAGTCCAAGAGACCCAGTACTTC,CASSQGTGVQETQYF
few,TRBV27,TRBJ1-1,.,TGTGCCAGCAGACGCACACCGAACACTGAAGCTTTCTTT,CASRRTPNTEAFF
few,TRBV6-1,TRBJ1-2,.,TGTGCCAGCAGTGAACTCCAGGGAGGGTATGGCTACACCTTC,CASSELQGGYGYTF
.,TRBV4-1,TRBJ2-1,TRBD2,TGCGCCAGCAGCCACCCCCGGGGGACTAGCGCACCACTCTCCTACAATGAGCAGTTCTTC,CASSHPRGTSAPLSYNEQFF
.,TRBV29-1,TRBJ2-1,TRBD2,TGCAGCGTTGAGTCACTAGCGGGGGCTTACAATGAGCAGTTCTTC,CSVESLAGAYNEQFF
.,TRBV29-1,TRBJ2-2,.,TGCAGCGGCGCCCGGGTAACCGGGGAGCTGTTTTTT,CSGARVTGELFF
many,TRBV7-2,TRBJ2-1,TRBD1,TGTGCCAGCAGTTCCCGGGACAGTACCTACAATGAGCAGTTCTTC,CASSSRDSTYNEQFF
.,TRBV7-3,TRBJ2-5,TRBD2,TGTGCCAGCAGCTTAACGGCGGGGGAAGAGACCCAGTACTTC,CASSLTAGEETQYF
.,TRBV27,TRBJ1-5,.,TGTGCCAGCAGGGAACAATATAGCAATCAGCCCCAGCATTTT,CASREQYSNQPQHF
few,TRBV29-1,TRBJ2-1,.,TGCAGCGTTGAAGAGGGTAGCTTGAACAATGAGCAGTTCTTC,CSVEEGSLNNEQFF
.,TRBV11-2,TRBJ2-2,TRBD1,TGTGCCAGCAGCCAGTGGGACAGGATAAACACCGGGGAGCTGTTTTTT,CASSQWDRINTGELFF
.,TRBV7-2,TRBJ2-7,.,TGTGCCAGCAGCTTAGCGCGGGACACCTACTCCTACGAGCAGTACTTC,CASSLARDTYSYEQYF
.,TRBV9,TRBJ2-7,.,TGTGCCAGCAGCCCGGAAGGGCGAACGAGCTCCTACGAGCAGTACTTC,CASSPEGRTSSYEQYF
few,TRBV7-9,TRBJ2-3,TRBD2,TGTGCCAGCAGCTGGACTAGCGGGGTTAGCACAGATACGCAGTATTTT,CASSWTSGVSTDTQYF
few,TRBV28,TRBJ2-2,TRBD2,TGTGCCAGCAGATCGGGGGGAGAACGAGCCGGGGAGCTGTTTTTT,CASRSGGERAGELFF
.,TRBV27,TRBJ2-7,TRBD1,TGTGCCAGCAGTACCCGGGACAGGCCCACCGAGGAGCAGTACTTC,CASSTRDRPTEEQYF
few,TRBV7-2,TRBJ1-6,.,TGTGCCAGCAGCTTCGGTGGATCACCCCTCCACTTT,CASSFGGSPLHF
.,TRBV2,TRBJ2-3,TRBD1,TGTGCCAGCAGAGGACAGGGAGGTGATACGCAGTATTTT,CASRGQGGDTQYF
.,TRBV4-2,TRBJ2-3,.,TGTGCCAGCAGCCAAGAACGGCCGGGAGATACGCAGTATTTT,CASSQERPGDTQYF
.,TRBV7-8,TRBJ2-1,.,TGTGCCAGCAGCTTGGCCAGCGGTCCCGTGAATGAGCAGTTCTTC,CASSLASGPVNEQFF
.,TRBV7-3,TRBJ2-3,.,TGTGCCAGCAGCTTCGATCGCAGCACAGATACGCAGTATTTT,CASSFDRSTDTQYF
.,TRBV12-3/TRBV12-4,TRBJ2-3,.,TGTGCCAGCAGACGAGGTCCCGCAGACACAGATACGCAGTATTTT,CASRRGPADTDTQYF
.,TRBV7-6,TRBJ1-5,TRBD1,TGTGCCAGCAGCTTCCTCCGGGACAGGGGAAGCAATCAGCTCCAGCATTTT,CASSFLRDRGSNQLQHF
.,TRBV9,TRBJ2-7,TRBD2,TGTGCCAGCAGCCCCAGCGGGGACTACGAGCAGTACTTC,CASSPSGDYEQYF